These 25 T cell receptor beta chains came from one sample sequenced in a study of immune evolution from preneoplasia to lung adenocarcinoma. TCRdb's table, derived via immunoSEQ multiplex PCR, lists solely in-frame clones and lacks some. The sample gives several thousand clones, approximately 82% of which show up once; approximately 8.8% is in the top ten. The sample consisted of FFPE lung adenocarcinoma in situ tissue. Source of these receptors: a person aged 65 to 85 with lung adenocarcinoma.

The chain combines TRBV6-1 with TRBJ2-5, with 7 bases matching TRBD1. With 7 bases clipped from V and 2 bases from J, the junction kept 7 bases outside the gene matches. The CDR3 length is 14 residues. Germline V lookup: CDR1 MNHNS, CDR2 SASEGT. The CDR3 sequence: CASTRGQLQETQYF. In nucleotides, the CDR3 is TGTGCCAGCACCAGGGGACAGCTACAAGAGACCCAGTACTTC.

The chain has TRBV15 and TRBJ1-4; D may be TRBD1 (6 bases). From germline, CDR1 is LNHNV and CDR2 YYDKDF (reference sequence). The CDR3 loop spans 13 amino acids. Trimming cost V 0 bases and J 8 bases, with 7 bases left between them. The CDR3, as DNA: TGTGCCACCAGCAGAGACAGGGGCGAAAAACTGTTTTTT. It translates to CATSRDRGEKLFF.

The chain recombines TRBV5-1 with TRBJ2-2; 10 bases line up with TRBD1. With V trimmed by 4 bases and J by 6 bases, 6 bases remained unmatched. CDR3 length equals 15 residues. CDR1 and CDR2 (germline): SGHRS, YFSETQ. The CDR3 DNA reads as TGCGCCAGCAGCCCGGGGGACAGGGGATCCGGGGAGCTGTTTTTT. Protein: CASSPGDRGSGELFF.

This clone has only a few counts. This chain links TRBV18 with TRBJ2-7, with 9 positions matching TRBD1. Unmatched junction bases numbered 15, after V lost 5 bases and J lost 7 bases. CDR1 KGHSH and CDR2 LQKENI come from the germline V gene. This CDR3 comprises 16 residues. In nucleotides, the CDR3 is TGTGCCAGCTCATCAAGTCCGGGACAGGGACTTCGGGAGCAGTACTTC. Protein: CASSSSPGQGLREQYF. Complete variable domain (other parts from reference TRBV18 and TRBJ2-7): NAGVMQNPRHLVRRRGQEARLRCSPMKGHSHVYWYRQLPEEGLKFMVYLQKENIIDESGMPKERFSAEFPKEGPSILRIQQVVRGDSAAYFCASSSSPGQGLREQYFGPGTRLTVT.

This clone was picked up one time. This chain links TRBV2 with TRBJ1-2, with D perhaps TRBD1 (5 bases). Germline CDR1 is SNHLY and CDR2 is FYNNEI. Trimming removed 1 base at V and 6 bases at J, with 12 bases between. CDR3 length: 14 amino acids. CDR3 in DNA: TGTGCCAGCAGTGAAGTAGGTCAGGGCCATGGCTACACCTTC. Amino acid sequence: CASSEVGQGHGYTF.

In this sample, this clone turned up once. CDR3 in DNA: TGTGCCAGCAGCCTTGGGACCGCGAATTCACCCCTCCACTTT. Its protein product is CASSLGTANSPLHF. The chain joins TRBV7-2 to TRBJ1-6; D is possibly TRBD1 (5 bases). V lost 5 bases and J lost 7, with 12 bases in between. Germline CDR1 is SGHTA and CDR2 is FQGNSA. This CDR3 comprises 14 residues. Full variable domain (missing parts from reference TRBV7-2 and TRBJ1-6): GAGVSQSPSNKVTEKGKDVELRCDPISGHTALYWYRQSLGQGLEFLIYFQGNSAPDKSGLPSDRFSAERTGGSVSTLTIQRTQQEDSAVYLCASSLGTANSPLHFGNGTRLTVT.

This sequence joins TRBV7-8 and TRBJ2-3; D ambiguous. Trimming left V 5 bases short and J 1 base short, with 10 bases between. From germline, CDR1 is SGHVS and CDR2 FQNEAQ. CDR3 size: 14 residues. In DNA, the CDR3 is TGTGCCAGCAGCCTCTCAACAGGCACAGATACGCAGTATTTT. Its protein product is CASSLSTGTDTQYF.

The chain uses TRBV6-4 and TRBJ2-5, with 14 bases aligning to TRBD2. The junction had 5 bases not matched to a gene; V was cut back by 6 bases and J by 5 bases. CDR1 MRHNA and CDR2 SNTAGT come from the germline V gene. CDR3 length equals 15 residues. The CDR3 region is CASSPGTSGSETQYF. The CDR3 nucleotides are TGTGCCAGCAGCCCAGGGACTAGCGGGAGTGAGACCCAGTACTTC.

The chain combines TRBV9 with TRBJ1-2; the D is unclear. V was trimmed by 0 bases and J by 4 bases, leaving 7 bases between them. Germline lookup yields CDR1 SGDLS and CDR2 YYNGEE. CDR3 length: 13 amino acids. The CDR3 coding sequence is TGTGCCAGCAGCGTAGAGGAGGGCTATGGCTACACCTTC. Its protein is CASSVEEGYGYTF.

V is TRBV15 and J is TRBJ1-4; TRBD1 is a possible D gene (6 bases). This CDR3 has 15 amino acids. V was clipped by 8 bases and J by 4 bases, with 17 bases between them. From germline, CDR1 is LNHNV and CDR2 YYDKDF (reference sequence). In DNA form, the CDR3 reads TGTGCCACCGTGGCCAGGGGTGAGGGTAATGAAAAACTGTTTTTT. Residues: CATVARGEGNEKLFF.

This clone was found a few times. The CDR3 DNA reads as TGTGCCAGCAGCCCGGGGACTGTGGACGACGAGCAGTACTTC. Its protein product is CASSPGTVDDEQYF. This chain joins TRBV11-3 and TRBJ2-7; D may be TRBD2 (6 bases). Deletions cut 5 bases from V and 5 bases from J, with 16 bases between. This CDR3 contains 14 residues. Germline V gene data show CDR1 as SGHNT and CDR2 as YENEEA.

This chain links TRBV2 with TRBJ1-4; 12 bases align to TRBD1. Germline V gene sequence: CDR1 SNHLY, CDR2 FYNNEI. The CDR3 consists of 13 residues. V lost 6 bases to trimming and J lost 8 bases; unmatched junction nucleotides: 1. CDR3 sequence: CASRGTGGEKLFF. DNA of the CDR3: TGTGCCAGCAGAGGGACAGGGGGCGAAAAACTGTTTTTT. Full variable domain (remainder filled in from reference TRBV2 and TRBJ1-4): EPEVTQTPSHQVTQMGQEVILRCVPISNHLYFYWYRQILGQKVEFLVSFYNNEISEKSEIFDDQFSVERPDGSNFTLKIRSTKLEDSAMYFCASRGTGGEKLFFGSGTQLSVL.

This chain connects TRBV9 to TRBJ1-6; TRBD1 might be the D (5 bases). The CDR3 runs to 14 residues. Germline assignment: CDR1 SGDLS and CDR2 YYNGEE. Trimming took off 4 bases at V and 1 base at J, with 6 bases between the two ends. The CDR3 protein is CASSQGSYNSPLHF. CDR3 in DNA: TGTGCCAGCAGCCAGGGTTCCTATAATTCACCCCTCCACTTT.

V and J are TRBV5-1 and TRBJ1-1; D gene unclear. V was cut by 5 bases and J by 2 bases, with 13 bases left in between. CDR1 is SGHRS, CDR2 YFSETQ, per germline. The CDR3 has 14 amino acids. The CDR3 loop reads CASSISTANTEAFF. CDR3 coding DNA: TGCGCCAGCAGTATCTCTACAGCTAACACTGAAGCTTTCTTT.

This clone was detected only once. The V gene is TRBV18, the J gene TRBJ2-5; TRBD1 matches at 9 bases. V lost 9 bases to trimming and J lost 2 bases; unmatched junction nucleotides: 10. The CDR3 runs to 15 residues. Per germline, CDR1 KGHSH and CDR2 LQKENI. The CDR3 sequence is CASSPGGQGQETQYF. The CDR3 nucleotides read TGTGCCAGTTCGCCCGGAGGACAGGGGCAAGAGACCCAGTACTTC.

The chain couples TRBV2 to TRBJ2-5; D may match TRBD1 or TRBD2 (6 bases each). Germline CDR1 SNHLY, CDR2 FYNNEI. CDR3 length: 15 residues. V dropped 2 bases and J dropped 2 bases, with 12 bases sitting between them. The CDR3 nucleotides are TGTGCCAGCAGTGAAACAAGGGGGGAACAAGAGACCCAGTACTTC. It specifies CASSETRGEQETQYF.

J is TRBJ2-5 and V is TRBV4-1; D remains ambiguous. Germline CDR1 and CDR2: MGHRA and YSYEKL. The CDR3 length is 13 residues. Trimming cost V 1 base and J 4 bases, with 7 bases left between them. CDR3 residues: CASSQGGLETQYF. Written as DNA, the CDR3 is TGCGCCAGCAGCCAAGGTGGGCTAGAGACCCAGTACTTC.

In nucleotides, the CDR3 is TGTGCCAGCAGCTATTCCGGGGAGCTGTTTTTT. Its translation is CASSYSGELFF. V usage is TRBV7-8 and J usage is TRBJ2-2; D is uncertain. This CDR3 is built from 11 residues. CDR1 and CDR2 (germline): SGHVS, FQNEAQ. V dropped 4 bases and J dropped 6 bases, with 3 bases sitting between them.

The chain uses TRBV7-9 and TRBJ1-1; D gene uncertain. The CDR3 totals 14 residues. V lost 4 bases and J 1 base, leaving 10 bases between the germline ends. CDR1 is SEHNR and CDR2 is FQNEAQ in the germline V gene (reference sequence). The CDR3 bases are TGTGCCAGCAGCTCCCTCGACGGGAACACTGAAGCTTTCTTT. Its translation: CASSSLDGNTEAFF.

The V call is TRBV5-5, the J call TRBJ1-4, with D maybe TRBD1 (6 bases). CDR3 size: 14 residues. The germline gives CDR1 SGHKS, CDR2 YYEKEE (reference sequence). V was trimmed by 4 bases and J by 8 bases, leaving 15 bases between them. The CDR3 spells CASSLTGVSEKLFF. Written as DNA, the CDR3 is TGTGCCAGCAGCCTGACAGGCGTATCCGAAAAACTGTTTTTT.

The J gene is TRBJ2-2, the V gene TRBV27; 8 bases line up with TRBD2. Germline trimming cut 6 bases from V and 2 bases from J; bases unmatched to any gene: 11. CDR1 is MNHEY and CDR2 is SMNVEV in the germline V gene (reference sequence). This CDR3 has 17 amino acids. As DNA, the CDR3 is TGTGCCAGCAGGCGGCGGGGTACTAGCGGAAACACCGGGGAGCTGTTTTTT. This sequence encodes CASRRRGTSGNTGELFF.

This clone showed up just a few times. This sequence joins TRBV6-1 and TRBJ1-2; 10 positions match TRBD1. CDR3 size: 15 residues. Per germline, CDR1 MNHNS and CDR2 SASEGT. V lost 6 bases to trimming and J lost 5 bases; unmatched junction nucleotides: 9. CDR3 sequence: CASRTMGQGSYGYTF. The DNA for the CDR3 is TGTGCCAGCAGGACTATGGGACAGGGGTCTTATGGCTACACCTTC.

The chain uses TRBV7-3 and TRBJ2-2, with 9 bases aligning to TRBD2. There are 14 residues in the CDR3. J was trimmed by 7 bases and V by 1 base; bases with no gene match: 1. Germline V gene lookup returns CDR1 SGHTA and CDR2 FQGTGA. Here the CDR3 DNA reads TGTGCCAGCAGCTTAATTAGCGGGGGCGGGGAGCTGTTTTTT. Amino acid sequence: CASSLISGGGELFF.

The DNA of the CDR3 is TGTGCCAGTAGTGGGGCTAGCGGCACAGATACGCAGTATTTT. It codes for CASSGASGTDTQYF. This chain links TRBV19 with TRBJ2-3; D might be TRBD2 (6 bases). The CDR3 spans 14 residues. V lost 5 bases and J lost 1, with 10 bases in between. Looked up from germline, CDR1 is LNHDA and CDR2 is SQIVND (reference sequence).

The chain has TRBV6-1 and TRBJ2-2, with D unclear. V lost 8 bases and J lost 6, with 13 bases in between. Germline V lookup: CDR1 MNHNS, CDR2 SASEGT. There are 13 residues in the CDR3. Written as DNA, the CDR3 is TGTGCCAGCTACCCACAAAGGGCCGGGGAGCTGTTTTTT. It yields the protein CASYPQRAGELFF.